Following are 32 T cell receptor beta chains from one sample sequenced in a study of beta chain features in type 1 diabetes. What was sequenced were expressed TCRB transcripts, since all of the isolated RNA had been reverse transcribed. The assay was immunoSEQ multiplex PCR, and TCRdb's table has in-frame clones only and misses some. The repertoire has under 950,000 clones, under 20% of them found once; the top ten carry around 0.02%. The sample taken for sequencing was naive CD4+ T cells from blood. Every receptor here comes from a woman between 18 and 29 years old in good health.

The chain carries TRBV5-1 and TRBJ2-7; a weak D match, TRBD1 (5 bases). Per germline, CDR1 SGHRS and CDR2 YFSETQ. The CDR3 is made up of 13 amino acids. V gave up 2 bases and J gave up 5 bases, with 11 bases separating them. In DNA form, the CDR3 reads TGCGCCAGCAGCTTACAGGTTTTCGACGAGCAGTACTTC. Encoded protein: CASSLQVFDEQYF. The full variable domain, in which reference TRBV5-1 and TRBJ2-7 provide the parts outside the CDR3, is KAGVTQTPRYLIKTRGQQVTLSCSPISGHRSVSWYQQTPGQGLQFLFEYFSETQRNKGNFPGRFSGRQFSNSRSEMNVSTLELGDSALYLCASSLQVFDEQYFGPGTRLTVT.

This clone was counted between two and nine times. This same CDR3 is encoded by further DNA sequences in the sample. The chain carries TRBV25-1 and TRBJ1-2; 9 bases map to TRBD1. The CDR3 is 14 amino acids. Trimming removed 6 bases from V and 2 bases from J; junction bases left unmatched: 4. Germline V CDR1 and CDR2: MGHDK, SYGVNS. This CDR3 reads CASSPGQGNYGYTF. CDR3 coding DNA: TGTGCCAGCAGCCCGGGACAGGGAAACTATGGCTACACCTTC.

The chain has TRBV11-2 and TRBJ2-7, with a possible D match to TRBD1 (6 bases). The CDR3 extends over 13 amino acids. V lost 1 base and J 6 bases, leaving 10 bases between the germline ends. CDR1 SGHAT and CDR2 FQNNGV come from the germline V gene. CDR3 protein: CASSLVARGEQYF. The DNA for the CDR3 is TGTGCCAGCAGCTTAGTGGCCAGGGGCGAGCAGTACTTC.

This clone was counted between two and nine times. The chain employs TRBV9 and TRBJ2-1; maybe TRBD2 (7 bases). The V and J ends lost 9 bases and 0 bases respectively, with 28 bases between them. The CDR3 consists of 19 residues. Germline loops: CDR1 SGDLS, CDR2 YYNGEE. This CDR3 is CATHGGLALLGSSYNEQFF. In DNA form, the CDR3 reads TGTGCCACCCACGGGGGGCTAGCTTTACTCGGTAGCTCCTACAATGAGCAGTTCTTC.

This clone was seen a handful of times. The chain links TRBV4-3 to TRBJ2-2, with a possible D match to TRBD1 (6 bases). Trimming shortened V by 8 bases and J by 6 bases, and 16 bases separated the two germline ends. The CDR3 consists of 14 residues. The germline CDR1 and CDR2 sequences are LGHNA and YSLEER. The chain's CDR3 is CASSDLQGPGELFF. CDR3 nucleotides: TGCGCCAGCTCCGACCTACAGGGCCCCGGGGAGCTGTTTTTT.

The chain joins TRBV7-2 to TRBJ2-5, with D perhaps being TRBD1 or TRBD2 (5 bases each). Germline assignment: CDR1 SGHTA and CDR2 FQGNSA. This CDR3 region has 12 residues. The V end lost 3 bases, the J end lost 7 bases, and 9 bases lay between the germline ends. CDR3 residues: CASSFSGRTQYF. DNA of the CDR3: TGTGCCAGCAGCTTCTCGGGGCGGACCCAGTACTTC.

V usage is TRBV9 and J usage is TRBJ2-1; no firm D call. With 3 bases removed from V and 0 bases from J, the gap between germline ends came to 10 bases. Germline lookup yields CDR1 SGDLS and CDR2 YYNGEE. The CDR3 consists of 15 residues. Here the CDR3 DNA reads TGTGCCAGCAGCGAGGTCCAGAGCTCCTACAATGAGCAGTTCTTC. Its protein product is CASSEVQSSYNEQFF.

This clone occurred a few times. The genes are TRBV7-2 and TRBJ2-1, with TRBD2 identical over 11 bases. Germline values: CDR1 SGHTA, CDR2 FQGNSA. The CDR3 sequence is 16 residues long. V was clipped by 5 bases and J by 4 bases; unmatched bases: 7. Written as DNA, the CDR3 is TGTGCCAGCAGCCGCGCCGGGACTAGCGGATACAATGAGCAGTTCTTC. Translated, it gives CASSRAGTSGYNEQFF.

This clone was seen more than once but under ten times. The chain links TRBV6-5 to TRBJ1-3; D call uncertain. CDR1 is MNHEY, CDR2 SVGAGI, per germline. This CDR3 contains 16 residues. The V and J ends lost 4 bases and 1 base respectively, with 14 bases between them. The CDR3 DNA follows: TGTGCCAGCAGTTGGTCCCGACCTGAGTCTGGAAACACCATATATTTT. Encoded protein: CASSWSRPESGNTIYF.

The genes are TRBV19 and TRBJ2-1, with 12 nucleotides matching TRBD1. The CDR3 has 15 residues. V lost 6 bases to trimming and J lost 9 bases; unmatched junction nucleotides: 9. From germline, CDR1 is LNHDA and CDR2 SQIVND (reference sequence). The CDR3 bases are TGTGCCAGTAGCCTCACCGGGACAGGGGGCTTTGAGCAGTTCTTC. Its translation: CASSLTGTGGFEQFF.

This clone was seen a handful of times. The chain combines TRBV18 with TRBJ2-5, with D perhaps matching TRBD1 (6 bases). The ends were cut back, 6 bases at V and 3 bases at J, with 11 bases in the middle. CDR1 and CDR2 (germline): KGHSH, LQKENI. This CDR3 has 13 amino acids. The CDR3 protein is CASSDRIEETQYF. CDR3 DNA sequence: TGTGCCAGCTCGGACAGAATCGAAGAGACCCAGTACTTC.

The chain is built from TRBV10-3 and TRBJ2-5; D remains ambiguous. CDR1 is ENHRY, CDR2 SYGVKD, per germline. The CDR3 sequence is 12 residues long. This CDR3 reads CATSVGSETQYF. The CDR3 coding sequence is TGTGCAACCTCGGTAGGGTCGGAGACCCAGTACTTC.

The chain recombines TRBV6-5 with TRBJ2-5; D not certain. Between the trimmed V and J ends, which lost 7 bases and 3 bases, there was a span of 15 bases. The CDR3 totals 14 residues. Germline CDR1 MNHEY, CDR2 SVGAGI. CDR3 sequence (DNA): TGTGCCAGCATGAGTCAGCCAGCCGAAGAGACCCAGTACTTC. This codes for CASMSQPAEETQYF.

V is TRBV7-6 and J is TRBJ2-6; no reliable D call. Trimming took off 0 bases at V and 0 bases at J, with 12 bases between the two ends. The CDR3 runs 18 residues. Per the germline V gene, CDR1 is SGHVS and CDR2 is FNYEAQ. DNA of the CDR3: TGTGCCAGCAGCTTAGCTGGGCTCAGACGCTCTGGGGCCAACGTCCTGACTTTC. This gives the protein CASSLAGLRRSGANVLTF.

This chain uses TRBV25-1 with TRBJ2-3; D assignment may be TRBD1 or TRBD2 (5 bases each). The CDR3 extends over 14 amino acids. Germline loops: CDR1 MGHDK, CDR2 SYGVNS. V lost 3 bases and J lost 5, with 12 bases in between. DNA for the CDR3: TGTGCCAGCAGTGAGGGACGGACGGTAGATACGCAGTATTTT. This sequence encodes CASSEGRTVDTQYF.

Only a few counts were recorded for this clone. The rearrangement joins TRBV7-2 to TRBJ2-1; weak D call: TRBD1 (5 bases). Trimming left V 7 bases short and J 9 bases short, with 19 bases between. The length of the CDR3 is 14 residues. Germline values: CDR1 SGHTA, CDR2 FQGNSA. The CDR3 sequence: CASTQGSVRSEQFF. The CDR3 DNA reads as TGTGCCAGCACTCAGGGTTCTGTCCGCAGTGAGCAGTTCTTC.

The J gene is TRBJ2-3, the V gene TRBV10-2; the match to TRBD2 covers 9 bases. CDR1 and CDR2 (germline): WSHSY, SAAADI. The CDR3 consists of 15 residues. V shed 7 bases, J shed 2 bases, and the junction held 7 bases outside the gene matches. CDR3 in amino acids: CASTVGGRVTDTQYF. CDR3 in DNA: TGCGCCAGCACCGTGGGCGGGAGGGTCACAGATACGCAGTATTTT.

V usage is TRBV7-2 and J usage is TRBJ2-1, with D perhaps TRBD2 (6 bases). V lost 5 bases, J lost 5 bases, and 10 bases lay in between. The CDR3 is 13 residues long. Looked up from germline, CDR1 is SGHTA and CDR2 is FQGNSA. CDR3: CASSGGTHNEQFF. The DNA for the CDR3 is TGTGCCAGCAGCGGGGGGACGCACAATGAGCAGTTCTTC.

The chain is built from TRBV29-1 and TRBJ2-2; TRBD1 is a possible D gene (6 bases). Germline V gives CDR1 SQVTM, CDR2 ANQGSEA. This CDR3 has 13 residues. Deletions cut 7 bases from V and 4 bases from J, with 13 bases between. The CDR3 sequence is CSGNGQTTGELFF. The CDR3 nucleotides are TGCAGCGGTAATGGACAGACCACCGGGGAGCTGTTTTTT.

This clone occurred a few times. The J gene is TRBJ2-3, the V gene TRBV28; a weak D match, TRBD1 (6 bases). Germline V gene data show CDR1 as MDHEN and CDR2 as SYDVKM. Trimming cost V 5 bases and J 4 bases, with 10 bases left between them. The CDR3 is 13 amino acids. CDR3 protein: CASSKQGPDTQYF. DNA for the CDR3: TGTGCCAGCAGTAAACAGGGACCAGATACGCAGTATTTT.

Only a few counts were recorded for this clone. The chain uses TRBV7-2 and TRBJ2-4; tentatively, D is TRBD1 or TRBD2 (5 bases each). Germline CDR1 reads SGHTA; CDR2 reads FQGNSA. The CDR3 totals 14 residues. The germline V and J ends were trimmed by 5 bases and 7 bases, with 15 bases remaining between them. The CDR3 protein is CASSNSGTRNIQYF. CDR3 coding DNA: TGTGCCAGCAGCAACTCCGGGACCCGGAACATTCAGTACTTC.

This clone appeared a few times. The genes are TRBV27 and TRBJ2-5; 8 positions match TRBD1. CDR1 and CDR2 from the germline V gene are MNHEY and SMNVEV (reference sequence). Trimming took 5 bases from V and 3 from J; bases not matched to a gene: 8. The CDR3 sequence is 15 residues long. The CDR3 region has the DNA TGTGCCAGCAGTCGAGGGGACAGGAGAAAAGAGACCCAGTACTTC. Protein sequence: CASSRGDRRKETQYF.

This clone has only a few counts. This sequence joins TRBV29-1 and TRBJ1-1; D perhaps matches TRBD1 (5 bases). CDR3 length: 15 residues. With 7 bases removed from V and 0 bases from J, the gap between germline ends came to 18 bases. Germline V gene sequence: CDR1 SQVTM, CDR2 ANQGSEA. CDR3 nucleotide sequence: TGCAGCGCCGAGGTTCGGCAGGGAATGAACACTGAAGCTTTCTTT. Its protein is CSAEVRQGMNTEAFF.

This clone showed up just a few times. The chain is built from TRBV29-1 and TRBJ1-1; 8 bases are a match to TRBD1. V was pared by 1 base and J by 0 bases, with 10 bases of the junction left unmatched. CDR1 is SQVTM and CDR2 is ANQGSEA in the germline V gene. The CDR3 runs 17 residues. In DNA form, the CDR3 reads TGCAGCGTTGAAGTGCAGGGGGCGTATGTAATGAACACTGAAGCTTTCTTT. This sequence encodes CSVEVQGAYVMNTEAFF.

This clone was found a few times. The chain employs TRBV2 and TRBJ2-3, with D maybe TRBD2 (6 bases). With 2 bases removed from V and 1 base from J, the gap between germline ends came to 13 bases. This CDR3 is 16 amino acids long. CDR1 is SNHLY, CDR2 FYNNEI, per germline. CDR3 residues: CASSERRGAGTDTQYF. Here the CDR3 DNA reads TGTGCCAGCAGTGAAAGGCGGGGAGCCGGCACAGATACGCAGTATTTT. The full variable domain, completed using reference TRBV2 and TRBJ2-3, is EPEVTQTPSHQVTQMGQEVILRCVPISNHLYFYWYRQILGQKVEFLVSFYNNEISEKSEIFDDQFSVERPDGSNFTLKIRSTKLEDSAMYFCASSERRGAGTDTQYFGPGTRLTVL.

This clone occurred a few times. This sample also contains other DNA sequences that code for the same CDR3. This chain links TRBV19 with TRBJ2-5, with D hard to call. This CDR3 is built from 11 residues. V lost 0 bases to trimming and J lost 4 bases, with 0 bases between them. The germline gives CDR1 LNHDA, CDR2 SQIVND (reference sequence). This chain's CDR3 is CASSIEETQYF. In nucleotides, the CDR3 is TGTGCCAGTAGTATAGAAGAGACCCAGTACTTC.

This clone has just a few counts. This sequence joins TRBV7-2 and TRBJ1-2; D is unclear. CDR1 is SGHTA and CDR2 is FQGNSA in the germline V gene. The CDR3 extends over 15 amino acids. With 4 bases removed from V and 2 bases from J, the gap between germline ends came to 14 bases. CDR3 sequence (DNA): TGTGCCAGCAGCTCACCAGGCGGGCGCAACTATGGCTACACCTTC. Amino acid sequence: CASSSPGGRNYGYTF.

This clone was counted a few times. V and J are TRBV28 and TRBJ2-5; 8 nucleotides align to TRBD1. This CDR3 comprises 13 residues. CDR1 MDHEN and CDR2 SYDVKM come from the germline V gene. V shed 6 bases and J 3 bases; nucleotides not matched to a gene: 3. CDR3 DNA: TGTGCCAGCAGAGAGACAGGGGAAGAGACCCAGTACTTC. This sequence encodes CASRETGEETQYF.

This clone was detected a few times. The chain links TRBV4-3 to TRBJ1-5; D is uncertain. Trimming shortened V by 0 bases and J by 3 bases, and 9 bases separated the two germline ends. The CDR3 consists of 15 residues. Germline V lookup: CDR1 LGHNA, CDR2 YSLEER. The CDR3 spells CASSQDHGNNQPQHF. The DNA for the CDR3 is TGCGCCAGCAGCCAAGATCACGGAAACAATCAGCCCCAGCATTTT.

There are a few counts of this clone. CDR3 sequence (DNA): TGTGCCAGCAGCCCACGAACTACAACTAATGAAAAACTGTTTTTT. Translating it yields CASSPRTTTNEKLFF. V gene TRBV14 combines with J gene TRBJ1-4; D ambiguous. The germline V gene has CDR1 SGHDN and CDR2 FVKESK. The CDR3 is 15 amino acids. V lost 4 bases to trimming and J lost 0 bases, with 9 bases between them.

The table lists this clone with a few counts. The chain links TRBV15 to TRBJ2-7; no clear D gene. Trimming removed 1 base from V and 2 bases from J, with 6 bases in between. The CDR3 is made up of 13 amino acids. Germline values: CDR1 LNHNV, CDR2 YYDKDF (reference sequence). The CDR3 nucleotides are TGTGCCACCAGCAGAGGATACACCTACGAGCAGTACTTC. Encoded protein: CATSRGYTYEQYF. The full variable domain, completed using reference TRBV15 and TRBJ2-7, is DAMVIQNPRYQVTQFGKPVTLSCSQTLNHNVMYWYQQKSSQAPKLLFHYYDKDFNNEADTPDNFQSRRPNTSFCFLDIRSPGLGDTAMYLCATSRGYTYEQYFGPGTRLTVT.

The chain couples TRBV9 to TRBJ2-7; TRBD2 matches at 14 bases. Germline CDR1 reads SGDLS; CDR2 reads YYNGEE. The V and J ends lost 4 bases and 3 bases, in that order; junction bases with no gene match: 3. CDR3 length: 15 amino acids. In DNA, the CDR3 is TGTGCCAGCAGCCCGGGACTAGCGGGAGTCTACGAGCAGTACTTC. It codes for CASSPGLAGVYEQYF.